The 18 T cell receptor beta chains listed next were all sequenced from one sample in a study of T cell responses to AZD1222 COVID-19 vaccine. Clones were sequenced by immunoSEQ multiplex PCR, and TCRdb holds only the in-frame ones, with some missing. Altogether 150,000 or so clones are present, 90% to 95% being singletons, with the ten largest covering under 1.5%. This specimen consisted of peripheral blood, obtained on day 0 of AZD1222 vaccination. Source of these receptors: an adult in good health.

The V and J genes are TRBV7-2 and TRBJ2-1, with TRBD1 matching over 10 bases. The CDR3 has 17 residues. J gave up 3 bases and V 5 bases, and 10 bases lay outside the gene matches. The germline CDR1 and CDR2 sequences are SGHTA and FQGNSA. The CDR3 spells CASSLRTGGYIYNEQFF. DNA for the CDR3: TGTGCCAGCAGCCTCCGGACAGGGGGGTACATCTACAATGAGCAGTTCTTC.

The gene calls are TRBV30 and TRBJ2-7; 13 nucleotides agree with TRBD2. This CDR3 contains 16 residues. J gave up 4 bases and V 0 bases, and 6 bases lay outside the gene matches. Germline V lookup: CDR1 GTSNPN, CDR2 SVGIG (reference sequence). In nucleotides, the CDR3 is TGTGCCTGGAGTGTACCGGGACTAGCGGGACTGTACGAGCAGTACTTC. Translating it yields CAWSVPGLAGLYEQYF.

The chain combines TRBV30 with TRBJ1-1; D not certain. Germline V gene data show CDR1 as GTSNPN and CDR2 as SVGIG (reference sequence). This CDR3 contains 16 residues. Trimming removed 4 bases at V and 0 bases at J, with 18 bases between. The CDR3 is CAWTLGFGDVNTEAFF. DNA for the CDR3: TGTGCCTGGACCCTAGGGTTTGGTGATGTGAACACTGAAGCTTTCTTT.

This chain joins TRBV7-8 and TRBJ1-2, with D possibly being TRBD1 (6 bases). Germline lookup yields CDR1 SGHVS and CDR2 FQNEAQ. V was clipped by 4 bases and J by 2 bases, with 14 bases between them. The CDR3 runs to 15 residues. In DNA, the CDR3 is TGTGCCAGCAGCTCACTTGACAGGCGGAACTATGGCTACACCTTC. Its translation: CASSSLDRRNYGYTF.

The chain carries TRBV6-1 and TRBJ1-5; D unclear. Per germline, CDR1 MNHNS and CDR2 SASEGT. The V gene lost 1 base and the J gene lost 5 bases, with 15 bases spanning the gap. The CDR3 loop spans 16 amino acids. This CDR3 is CASSEVWREPYQPQHF. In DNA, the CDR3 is TGTGCCAGCAGTGAAGTGTGGCGGGAACCATATCAGCCCCAGCATTTT.

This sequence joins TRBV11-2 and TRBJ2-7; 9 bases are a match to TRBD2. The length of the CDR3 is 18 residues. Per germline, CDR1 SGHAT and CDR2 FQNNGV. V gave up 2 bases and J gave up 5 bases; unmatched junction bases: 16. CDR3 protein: CASSLQGRWSSGKDEQYF. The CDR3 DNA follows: TGTGCCAGCAGCTTACAGGGCCGTTGGTCTAGCGGGAAGGACGAGCAGTACTTC.

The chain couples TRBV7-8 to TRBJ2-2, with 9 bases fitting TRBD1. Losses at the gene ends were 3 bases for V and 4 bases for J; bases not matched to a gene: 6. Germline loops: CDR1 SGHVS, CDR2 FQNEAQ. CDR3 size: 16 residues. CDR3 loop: CASSFAGTGTTGELFF. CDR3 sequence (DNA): TGTGCCAGCAGCTTCGCCGGGACAGGGACCACCGGGGAGCTGTTTTTT.

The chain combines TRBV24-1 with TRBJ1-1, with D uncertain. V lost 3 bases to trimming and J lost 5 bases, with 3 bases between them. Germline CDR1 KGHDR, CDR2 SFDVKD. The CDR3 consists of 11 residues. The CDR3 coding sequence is TGTGCCACCAGTGATGGGACTGAAGCTTTCTTT. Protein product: CATSDGTEAFF.

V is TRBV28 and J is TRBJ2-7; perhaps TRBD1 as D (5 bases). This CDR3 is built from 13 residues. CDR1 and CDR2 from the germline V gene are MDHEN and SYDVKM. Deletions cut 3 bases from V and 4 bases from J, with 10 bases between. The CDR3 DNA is TGTGCCAGCAGTTTGCCCAGGGATTACGAGCAGTACTTC. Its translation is CASSLPRDYEQYF.

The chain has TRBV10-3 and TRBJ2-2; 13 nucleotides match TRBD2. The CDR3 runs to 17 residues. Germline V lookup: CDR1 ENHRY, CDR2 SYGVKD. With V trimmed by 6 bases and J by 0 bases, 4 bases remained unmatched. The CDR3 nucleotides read TGTGCCATCAGCCGACTAGCGGGGGGCCCGAACACCGGGGAGCTGTTTTTT. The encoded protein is CAISRLAGGPNTGELFF.

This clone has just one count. The CDR3 spells CASSSQGNTDTQYF. CDR3 DNA: TGTGCCAGCAGCTCCCAGGGTAATACAGATACGCAGTATTTT. The gene calls are TRBV11-3 and TRBJ2-3; possible D gene TRBD1, 5 bases. This CDR3 has 14 residues. The germline V gene encodes CDR1 SGHNT and CDR2 YENEEA. V was shortened by 4 bases and J by 3 bases, with 11 bases between the two germline ends.

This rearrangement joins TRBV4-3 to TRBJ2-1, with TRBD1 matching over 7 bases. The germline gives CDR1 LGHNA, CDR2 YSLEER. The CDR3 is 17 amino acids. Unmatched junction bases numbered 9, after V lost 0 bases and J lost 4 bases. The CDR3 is CASSQDLMGQIYNEQFF. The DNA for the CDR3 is TGCGCCAGCAGCCAAGATTTAATGGGACAGATATACAATGAGCAGTTCTTC.

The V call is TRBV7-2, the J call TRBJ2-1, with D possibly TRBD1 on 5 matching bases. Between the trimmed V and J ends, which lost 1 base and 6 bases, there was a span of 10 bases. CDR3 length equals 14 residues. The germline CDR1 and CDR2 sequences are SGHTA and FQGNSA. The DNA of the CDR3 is TGTGCCAGCAGCTTAGTGGTCAGGGCCAATGAGCAGTTCTTC. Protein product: CASSLVVRANEQFF.

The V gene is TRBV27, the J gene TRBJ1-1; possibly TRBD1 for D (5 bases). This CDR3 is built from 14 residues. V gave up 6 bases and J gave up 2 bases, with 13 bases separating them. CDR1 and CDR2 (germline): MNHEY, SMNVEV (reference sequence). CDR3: CASSPGTVNTEAFF. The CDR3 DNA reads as TGTGCCAGCAGCCCCGGGACGGTTAACACTGAAGCTTTCTTT.

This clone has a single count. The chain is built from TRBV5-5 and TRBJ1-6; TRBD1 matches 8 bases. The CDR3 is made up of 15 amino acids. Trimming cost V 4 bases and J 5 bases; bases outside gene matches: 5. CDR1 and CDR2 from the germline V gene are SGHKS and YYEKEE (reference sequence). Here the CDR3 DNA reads TGTGCCAGCAGCAGCCTGACAGGGGATAATTCACCCCTCCACTTT. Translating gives CASSSLTGDNSPLHF.

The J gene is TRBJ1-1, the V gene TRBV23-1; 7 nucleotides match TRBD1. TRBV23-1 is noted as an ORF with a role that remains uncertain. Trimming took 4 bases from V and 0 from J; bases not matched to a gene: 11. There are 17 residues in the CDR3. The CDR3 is CASSRTGQRYMNTEAFF. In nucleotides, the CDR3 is TGCGCCAGCAGTCGGACGGGACAGCGATACATGAACACTGAAGCTTTCTTT.

The CDR3 loop reads CASSSFRPYSAGDGYTF. The DNA for the CDR3 is TGTGCCAGCAGCTCCTTTCGTCCCTATAGTGCAGGGGATGGCTACACCTTC. The chain recombines TRBV7-9 with TRBJ1-2; possibly TRBD1 for D (6 bases). Germline lookup yields CDR1 SEHNR and CDR2 FQNEAQ (reference sequence). Trimming took off 4 bases at V and 6 bases at J, with 24 bases between the two ends. The CDR3 consists of 17 residues.

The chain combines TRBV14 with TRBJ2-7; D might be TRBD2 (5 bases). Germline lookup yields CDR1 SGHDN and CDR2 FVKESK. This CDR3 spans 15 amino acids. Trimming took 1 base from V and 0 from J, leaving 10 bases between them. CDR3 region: CASSQGGLRSYEQYF. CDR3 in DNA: TGTGCCAGCAGCCAAGGAGGGCTGCGCTCCTACGAGCAGTACTTC.